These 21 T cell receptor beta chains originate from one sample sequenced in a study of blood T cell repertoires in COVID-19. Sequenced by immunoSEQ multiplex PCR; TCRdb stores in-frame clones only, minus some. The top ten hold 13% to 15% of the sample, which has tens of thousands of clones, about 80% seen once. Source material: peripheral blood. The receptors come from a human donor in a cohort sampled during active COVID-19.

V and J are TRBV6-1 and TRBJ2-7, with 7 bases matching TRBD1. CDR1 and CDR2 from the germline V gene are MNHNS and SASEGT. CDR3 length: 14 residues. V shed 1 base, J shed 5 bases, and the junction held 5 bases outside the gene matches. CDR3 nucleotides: TGTGCCAGCAGTGAAGTTAGGGGGCGGGACGAGCAGTACTTC. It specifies CASSEVRGRDEQYF.

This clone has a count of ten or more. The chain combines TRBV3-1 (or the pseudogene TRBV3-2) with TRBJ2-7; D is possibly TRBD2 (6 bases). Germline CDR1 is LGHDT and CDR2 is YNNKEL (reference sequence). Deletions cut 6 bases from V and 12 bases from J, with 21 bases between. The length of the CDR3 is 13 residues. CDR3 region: CASRPMGTPLTYF. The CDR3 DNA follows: TGTGCCAGCAGGCCTATGGGGACTCCACTAACGTACTTC.

The CDR3 is CSVDGGSREAFF. The CDR3 DNA is TGCAGCGTTGATGGGGGGTCCCGTGAAGCTTTCTTT. V is TRBV29-1 and J is TRBJ1-1; D possibly corresponds to TRBD1 (5 bases). V lost 3 bases to trimming and J lost 7 bases, with 12 bases between them. Looked up from germline, CDR1 is SQVTM and CDR2 is ANQGSEA. CDR3 length equals 12 residues.

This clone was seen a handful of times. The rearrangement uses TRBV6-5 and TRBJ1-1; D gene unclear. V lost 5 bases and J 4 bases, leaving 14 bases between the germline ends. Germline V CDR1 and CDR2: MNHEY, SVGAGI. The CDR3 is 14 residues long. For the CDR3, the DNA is TGTGCCAGCAGTAGGCAAGATGCGGGCACTGAAGCTTTCTTT. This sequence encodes CASSRQDAGTEAFF.

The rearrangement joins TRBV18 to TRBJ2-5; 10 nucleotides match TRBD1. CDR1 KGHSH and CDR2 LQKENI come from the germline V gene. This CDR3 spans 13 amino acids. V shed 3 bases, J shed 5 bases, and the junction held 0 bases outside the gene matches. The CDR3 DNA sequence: TGTGCCAGCTCACCGGGACAGGGGGAGACCCAGTACTTC. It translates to CASSPGQGETQYF.

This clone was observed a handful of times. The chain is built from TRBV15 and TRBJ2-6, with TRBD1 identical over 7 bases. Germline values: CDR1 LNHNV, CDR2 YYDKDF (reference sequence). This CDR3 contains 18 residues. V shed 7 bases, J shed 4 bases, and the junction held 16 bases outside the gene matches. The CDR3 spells CATTILPSTGAGANVLTF. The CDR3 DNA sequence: TGTGCCACCACCATCCTGCCGTCAACAGGGGCCGGGGCCAACGTCCTGACTTTC. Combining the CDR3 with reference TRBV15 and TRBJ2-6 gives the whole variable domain DAMVIQNPRYQVTQFGKPVTLSCSQTLNHNVMYWYQQKSSQAPKLLFHYYDKDFNNEADTPDNFQSRRPNTSFCFLDIRSPGLGDTAMYLCATTILPSTGAGANVLTFGAGSRLTVL.

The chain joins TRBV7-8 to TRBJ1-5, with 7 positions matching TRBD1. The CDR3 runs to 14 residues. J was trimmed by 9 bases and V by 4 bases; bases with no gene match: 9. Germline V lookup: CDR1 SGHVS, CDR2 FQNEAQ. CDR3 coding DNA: TGTGCCAGCAGCTCCGGGACAGTTGGCGGGCCCCAGCATTTT. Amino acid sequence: CASSSGTVGGPQHF. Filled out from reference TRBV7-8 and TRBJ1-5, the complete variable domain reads GAGVSQSPRYKVAKRGQDVALRCDPISGHVSLFWYQQALGQGPEFLTYFQNEAQLDKSGLPSDRFFAERPEGSVSTLKIQRTQQEDSAVYLCASSSGTVGGPQHFGDGTRLSIL.

Here the CDR3 DNA reads TGCGCCAGCAGCCTTGGGCCTCAATCTGGAAACACCATATATTTT. As protein: CASSLGPQSGNTIYF. The chain links TRBV4-3 to TRBJ1-3; D remains ambiguous. Germline V gene data show CDR1 as LGHNA and CDR2 as YSLEER. The CDR3 totals 15 residues. V lost 4 bases to trimming and J lost 1 base, with 11 bases between them.

The CDR3 DNA follows: TGTGCCACCGGAGGAGCTAGCGGGAGATACAATGAGCAGTTCTTC. Encoded protein: CATGGASGRYNEQFF. This chain uses TRBV15 with TRBJ2-1; 10 nucleotides align to TRBD2. The CDR3 consists of 15 residues. Per germline, CDR1 LNHNV and CDR2 YYDKDF (reference sequence). After removal of 8 bases from V and 4 bases from J, the junction contained 8 bases not matched to a gene.

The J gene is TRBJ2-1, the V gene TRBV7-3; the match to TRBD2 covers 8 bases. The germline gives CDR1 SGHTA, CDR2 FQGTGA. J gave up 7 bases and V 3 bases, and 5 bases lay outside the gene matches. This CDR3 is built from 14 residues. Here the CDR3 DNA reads TGTGCCAGCAGCTTGGCGGGAGGTGGGAATGAGCAGTTCTTC. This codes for CASSLAGGGNEQFF.

CDR3 sequence: CASGEVNDLETQYF. CDR3 DNA: TGTGCCTCCGGGGAGGTGAATGACCTAGAGACCCAGTACTTC. The chain uses TRBV6-5 and TRBJ2-5, with D possibly being TRBD2 (6 bases). Germline V gene sequence: CDR1 MNHEY, CDR2 SVGAGI. CDR3 length: 14 residues. V lost 11 bases and J 4 bases, leaving 20 bases between the germline ends.

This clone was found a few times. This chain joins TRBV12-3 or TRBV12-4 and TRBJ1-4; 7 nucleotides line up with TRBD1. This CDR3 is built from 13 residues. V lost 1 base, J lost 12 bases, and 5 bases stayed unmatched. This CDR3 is CASSLGRGMELFF. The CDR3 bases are TGTGCCAGCAGTTTAGGCAGGGGGATGGAACTGTTTTTT.

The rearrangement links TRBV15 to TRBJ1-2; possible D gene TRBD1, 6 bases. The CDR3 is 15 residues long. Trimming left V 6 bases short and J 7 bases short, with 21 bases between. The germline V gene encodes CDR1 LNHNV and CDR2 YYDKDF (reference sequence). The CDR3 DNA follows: TGTGCCACCAGTCCAGCGTGGGGGCGCGGGGGTGGCTACACCTTC. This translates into CATSPAWGRGGGYTF.

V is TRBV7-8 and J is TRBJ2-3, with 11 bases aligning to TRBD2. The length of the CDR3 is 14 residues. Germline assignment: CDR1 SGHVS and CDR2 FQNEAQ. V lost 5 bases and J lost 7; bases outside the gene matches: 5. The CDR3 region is CASSPGTSGNTQYF. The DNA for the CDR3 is TGTGCCAGCAGCCCGGGGACTAGCGGTAATACGCAGTATTTT.

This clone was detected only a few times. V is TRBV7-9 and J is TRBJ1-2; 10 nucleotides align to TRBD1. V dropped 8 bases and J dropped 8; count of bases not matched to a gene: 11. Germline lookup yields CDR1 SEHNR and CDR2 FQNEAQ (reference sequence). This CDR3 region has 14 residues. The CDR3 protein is CASGMDRGIKGYTF. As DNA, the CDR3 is TGTGCCAGCGGAATGGACAGGGGGATCAAAGGCTACACCTTC. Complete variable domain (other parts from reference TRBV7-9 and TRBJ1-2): DTGVSQNPRHKITKRGQNVTFRCDPISEHNRLYWYRQTLGQGPEFLTYFQNEAQLEKSRLLSDRFSAERPKGSFSTLEIQRTEQGDSAMYLCASGMDRGIKGYTFGSGTRLTVV.

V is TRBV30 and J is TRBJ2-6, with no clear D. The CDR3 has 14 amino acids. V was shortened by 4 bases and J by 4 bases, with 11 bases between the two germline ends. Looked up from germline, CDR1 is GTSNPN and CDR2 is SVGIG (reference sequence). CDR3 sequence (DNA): TGTGCCTGGACCCCCTCCTACGGGGCCAACGTCCTGACTTTC. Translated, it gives CAWTPSYGANVLTF.

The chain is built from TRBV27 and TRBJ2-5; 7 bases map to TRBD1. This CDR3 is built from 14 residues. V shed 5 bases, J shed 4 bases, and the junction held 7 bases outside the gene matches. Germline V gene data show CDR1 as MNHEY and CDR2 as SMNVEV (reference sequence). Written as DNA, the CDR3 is TGTGCCAGCAGTCCAACAGGGGTTAGAGAGACCCAGTACTTC. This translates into CASSPTGVRETQYF.

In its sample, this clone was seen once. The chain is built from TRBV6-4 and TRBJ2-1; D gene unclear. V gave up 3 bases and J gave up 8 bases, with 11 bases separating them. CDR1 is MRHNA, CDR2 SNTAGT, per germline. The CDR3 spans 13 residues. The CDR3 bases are TGTGCCAGCAGTGAGCGCTTCGGTGATGAGCAGTTCTTC. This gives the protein CASSERFGDEQFF.

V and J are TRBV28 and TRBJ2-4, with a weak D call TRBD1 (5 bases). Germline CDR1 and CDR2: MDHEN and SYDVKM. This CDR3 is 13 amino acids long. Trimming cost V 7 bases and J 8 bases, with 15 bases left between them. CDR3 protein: CASKQQAVHIQYF. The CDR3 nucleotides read TGTGCCAGCAAGCAACAGGCAGTTCACATTCAGTACTTC.

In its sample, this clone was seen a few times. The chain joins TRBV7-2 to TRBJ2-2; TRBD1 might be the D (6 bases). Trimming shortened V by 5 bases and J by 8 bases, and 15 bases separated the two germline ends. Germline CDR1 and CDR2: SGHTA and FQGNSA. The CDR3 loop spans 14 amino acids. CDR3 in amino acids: CASSQTGLGGELFF. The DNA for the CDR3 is TGTGCCAGCAGCCAGACAGGATTGGGGGGGGAGCTGTTTTTT. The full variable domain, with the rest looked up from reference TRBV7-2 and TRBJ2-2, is GAGVSQSPSNKVTEKGKDVELRCDPISGHTALYWYRQSLGQGLEFLIYFQGNSAPDKSGLPSDRFSAERTGGSVSTLTIQRTQQEDSAVYLCASSQTGLGGELFFGEGSRLTVL.

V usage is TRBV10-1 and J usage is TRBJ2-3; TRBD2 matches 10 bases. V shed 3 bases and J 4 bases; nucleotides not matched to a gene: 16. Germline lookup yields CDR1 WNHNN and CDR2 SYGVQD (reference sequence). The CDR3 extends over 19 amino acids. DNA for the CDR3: TGCGCCAGCAGTGAAGGAGCGGGAGGGCCTTTGTGGTCGGCAGATACGCAGTATTTT. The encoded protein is CASSEGAGGPLWSADTQYF.